Listed here is a single T cell receptor beta chain. The protocol was immunoSEQ multiplex PCR, while the TCRdb copy is restricted to in-frame clones and leaves out a portion. This table has a few hundred thousand clones, approximately 88% appearing once. The germline V gene encodes CDR1 LGHDT and CDR2 YNNKEL (reference sequence). V lost 1 base to trimming and J lost 3 bases, with 13 bases between them. This CDR3 comprises 15 residues. The data belong to a study of blood T cell repertoires in COVID-19. The TCR sequence derives from a man aged 30 to 45 who had recovered from COVID-19. This chain links TRBV3-1 (or the pseudogene TRBV3-2) with TRBJ2-7, with D unclear. Specimen: PBMCs or T cells enriched from blood (not recorded which). The CDR3 region is CASSQGGGAFYEQYF. For the CDR3, the DNA is TGTGCCAGCAGCCAAGGCGGCGGCGCTTTCTACGAGCAGTACTTC.